This is a list of T cell receptor beta chains from one sample in a study of patients and donors after allogeneic stem cell transplantation. MiXCR was run by TCRdb on the RT-PCR reads, yielding one entry per CDR3 protein. The table includes tens of thousands of distinct CDR3 sequences, approximately 5.2% detected once. The specimen was blood, either unsorted or a sorted T cell fraction (not recorded which). The receptors originated from a human donor who was either an allogeneic HSCT recipient or a stem cell or donor lymphocyte infusion donor (not recorded which). It is not recorded whose cells these are; they may come from a transplant donor. The conserved cysteine and the conserved F or W are not part of the CDR3 here.

v_gene: TRBV5-1; j_gene: TRBJ1-1; CDR3aa: ASSLEGGPTEAF
v_gene: TRBV3-1; j_gene: TRBJ1-1; CDR3aa: ASTQPETGGKAF
v_gene: TRBV27; j_gene: TRBJ2-7; CDR3aa: ASSYGTSGNYEQY
v_gene: TRBV6-5; j_gene: TRBJ1-1; CDR3aa: ASTQGGEAF
v_gene: TRBV20-1; j_gene: TRBJ2-5; CDR3aa: SARYHQGLGETQY
v_gene: TRBV11-2; j_gene: TRBJ2-3; CDR3aa: ASRLAGTTDTQY
v_gene: TRBV5-1; j_gene: TRBJ2-7; CDR3aa: ASSLSRTYEQY
v_gene: TRBV6-1; j_gene: TRBJ1-2; CDR3aa: ASTKRGGRGYT
v_gene: TRBV9; j_gene: TRBJ2-1; CDR3aa: ASRKLSSYNEQF
v_gene: TRBV27; j_gene: TRBJ2-1; CDR3aa: ASSLPRQGLAGVLSYNEQF
v_gene: TRBV28; j_gene: TRBJ2-7; CDR3aa: ASSSVLVYEQY
v_gene: TRBV6-1; j_gene: TRBJ2-2; CDR3aa: ASSPLGGLVTGELF
v_gene: TRBV3-1; j_gene: TRBJ2-2; CDR3aa: ASSYGGNTGELF
v_gene: TRBV28; j_gene: TRBJ2-5; CDR3aa: ASRPGTSIRLETQY
v_gene: TRBV28; j_gene: TRBJ2-3; CDR3aa: ASSKPDTQY
v_gene: TRBV3-1; j_gene: TRBJ1-5; CDR3aa: ASSQGRTSAQH
v_gene: TRBV18; j_gene: TRBJ1-2; CDR3aa: ASSSDSPGGYT
v_gene: TRBV12-3/TRBV12-4; j_gene: TRBJ1-4; CDR3aa: ASRPLGQNEKLF
v_gene: TRBV20-1; j_gene: TRBJ2-4; CDR3aa: SARASGSWNIQY
v_gene: TRBV5-4; j_gene: TRBJ2-7; CDR3aa: ASSSGTKDGEQY
v_gene: TRBV3-1; j_gene: TRBJ2-7; CDR3aa: ASSQDLWGTTYEQY
v_gene: TRBV12-3/TRBV12-4; j_gene: TRBJ1-2; CDR3aa: ASSLDTSYGYT
v_gene: TRBV6-4; j_gene: TRBJ2-7; CDR3aa: ASSLGQGFEQY
v_gene: TRBV5-6; j_gene: TRBJ2-5; CDR3aa: ASSLEAGEETQY
v_gene: TRBV27; j_gene: TRBJ1-1; CDR3aa: ASSPGQGKENTEAF
v_gene: TRBV15; j_gene: TRBJ2-5; CDR3aa: ATSRDSLTETQY
v_gene: TRBV7-2; j_gene: TRBJ1-5; CDR3aa: ASSSNLGNQPQH
v_gene: TRBV12-3/TRBV12-4; j_gene: TRBJ2-5; CDR3aa: ASSWGTGTSGPRETQY
v_gene: TRBV30; j_gene: TRBJ1-1; CDR3aa: AWRTGLVNTEAF
v_gene: TRBV7-9; j_gene: TRBJ2-3; CDR3aa: ASSTQRGLAGVNAQY
v_gene: TRBV20-1; j_gene: TRBJ2-7; CDR3aa: SHRRGDGEQY
v_gene: TRBV7-2; j_gene: TRBJ2-7; CDR3aa: ASSIRGSYEQY
v_gene: TRBV3-1; j_gene: TRBJ2-3; CDR3aa: ASSRARLAGSTTQY
v_gene: TRBV7-8; j_gene: TRBJ1-6; CDR3aa: ASNPGEGARNSPLH
v_gene: TRBV27; j_gene: TRBJ1-5; CDR3aa: ASRLDGVLSNQPQH
v_gene: TRBV6-2/TRBV6-3; j_gene: TRBJ2-3; CDR3aa: ASSYSERGGADTQY
v_gene: TRBV24-1; j_gene: TRBJ2-3; CDR3aa: ATSAPRGTQY
v_gene: TRBV24-1; j_gene: TRBJ2-1; CDR3aa: ATSDSKGTGGKNEQF
v_gene: TRBV11-2; j_gene: TRBJ2-7; CDR3aa: ASSPLNRGRGVYEQY
v_gene: TRBV3-1; j_gene: TRBJ1-5; CDR3aa: ASSQDRRQPQH
v_gene: TRBV11-3; j_gene: TRBJ2-1; CDR3aa: ASSPRTSGVEQF
v_gene: TRBV6-1; j_gene: TRBJ1-1; CDR3aa: ASNGQGNTEAF
v_gene: TRBV28; j_gene: TRBJ2-7; CDR3aa: ASSQRSGVGEQY
v_gene: TRBV20-1; j_gene: TRBJ1-2; CDR3aa: SARGQGSGLGYT
v_gene: TRBV15; j_gene: TRBJ1-1; CDR3aa: ATSAPWGTEAF
v_gene: TRBV20-1; j_gene: TRBJ2-1; CDR3aa: SARKGGPRLFDEQF
v_gene: TRBV6-4; j_gene: TRBJ2-2; CDR3aa: ASSDRDTGELF
v_gene: TRBV4-1; j_gene: TRBJ1-6; CDR3aa: ASSQELTSPLH
v_gene: TRBV9; j_gene: TRBJ1-1; CDR3aa: ASSVDGLGTEAF
v_gene: TRBV4-1; j_gene: TRBJ2-2; CDR3aa: ASSQDAGYTGELF
v_gene: TRBV20-1; j_gene: TRBJ1-2; CDR3aa: SASHNNYGYT
v_gene: TRBV7-3; j_gene: TRBJ2-3; CDR3aa: ASSLSGLATGDTQY
v_gene: TRBV20-1; j_gene: TRBJ1-5; CDR3aa: SAARGGAQQPQH
v_gene: TRBV28; j_gene: TRBJ1-2; CDR3aa: ASSLIGGAGYT
v_gene: TRBV2; j_gene: TRBJ1-2; CDR3aa: ASSAVIGNYGYT
v_gene: TRBV12-3/TRBV12-4; j_gene: TRBJ1-1; CDR3aa: ASSLQGAWGTEAF
v_gene: TRBV27; j_gene: TRBJ2-3; CDR3aa: ASSLTGLATQGTQY
v_gene: TRBV24-1; j_gene: TRBJ2-1; CDR3aa: ATSDPGGTSGRRDNEQF
v_gene: TRBV18; j_gene: TRBJ1-5; CDR3aa: ASSREQGWSQH
v_gene: TRBV5-1; j_gene: TRBJ2-2; CDR3aa: ASSLESGVGTGELF